Below are 32 T cell receptor beta chains sequenced from a single sample in a study of T cell repertoires in cytomegalovirus infection. TCRdb passed the reads through MiXCR, listing each CDR3 protein once. The table shows around 770,000 distinct CDR3 sequences, with just under 30% occurring only once. For these TCRs, the target antigens are not known. Sequenced material: cultured CD8+ T cells from PBMCs, taken from culture after CMV antigen stimulation. Receptors originate from a human donor in good health (CMV status not recorded). Some clones in this sample may be carry-over from other donors' samples.

The chain combines TRBV6-5 with TRBJ2-1, with a tentative D call TRBD2 (5 bases). Deletions cut 0 bases from V and 2 bases from J, with 14 bases between. The germline CDR1 and CDR2 sequences are MNHEY and SVGAGI. The CDR3 is 17 amino acids. DNA of the CDR3: TGTGCCAGCAGTTACTCAAGGGAGCCCGGACCCTACAATGAGCAGTTCTTC. This translates into CASSYSREPGPYNEQFF.

This clonotype was picked up a small number of times. The chain carries TRBV12-3 or TRBV12-4 and TRBJ2-1; 10 nucleotides agree with TRBD2. This CDR3 is built from 15 residues. The trim removed 6 bases at V and 6 bases at J, leaving 8 bases unmatched. Here the CDR3 DNA reads TGTGCCAGCAGCCCCAGCGGGGGGGCCATCAATGAGCAGTTCTTC. Translating it yields CASSPSGGAINEQFF.

The chain is built from TRBV9 and TRBJ2-1; 11 bases align to TRBD2. The junction had 9 bases not matched to a gene; V was cut back by 5 bases and J by 8 bases. CDR1 and CDR2 (germline): SGDLS, YYNGEE. The CDR3 is 15 residues long. Here the CDR3 reads CASSYSGGAVHEQFF. The CDR3 DNA is TGTGCCAGCAGTTATAGCGGGGGGGCCGTCCATGAGCAGTTCTTC. Looking up the rest from reference TRBV9 and TRBJ2-1 gives the full variable domain: DSGVTQTPKHLITATGQRVTLRCSPRSGDLSVYWYQQSLDQGLQFLIQYYNGEERAKGNILERFSAQQFPDLHSELNLSSLELGDSALYFCASSYSGGAVHEQFFGPGTRLTVL.

This clonotype appeared a few times. The chain links TRBV7-6 to TRBJ2-2; no definite D call. Deletions cut 5 bases from V and 6 bases from J, with 16 bases between. CDR3 length: 15 residues. CDR1 and CDR2 (germline): SGHVS, FNYEAQ. The CDR3 spells CASSPPDRPAGELFF. The CDR3 DNA follows: TGTGCCAGCAGCCCCCCGGACCGACCCGCCGGGGAGCTGTTTTTT.

On this clonotype: The junction shows a germline mismatch at one end, possibly a read error. The V gene is TRBV4-1, the J gene TRBJ1-1; D perhaps matches TRBD1 (6 bases). CDR3 length equals 15 residues. Germline assignment: CDR1 MGHRA and CDR2 YSYEKL. CDR3 protein: CASNQNRAVDSEAFF. The CDR3 region has the DNA TGTGCCAGCAACCAAAACAGGGCCGTGGACTCTGAAGCTTTCTTT.

This clonotype was observed a handful of times. The CDR3 loop is CASSIGEGPLHF. CDR3 nucleotide sequence: TGTGCCAGTAGTATTGGCGAGGGACCTCTCCACTTT. The rearrangement uses TRBV19 and TRBJ1-6; TRBD1 might be the D (5 bases). This CDR3 comprises 12 residues. V shed 3 bases and J shed 16 bases, with 13 bases lying between them. The germline V gene encodes CDR1 LNHDA and CDR2 SQIVND (reference sequence).

The chain employs TRBV20-1 and TRBJ1-6; D uncertain. The CDR3 covers 13 residues. Looked up from germline, CDR1 is DFQATT and CDR2 is SNEGSKA (reference sequence). Trimming stripped 5 bases from V and 7 bases from J, with 12 bases between. This CDR3 reads CSALGRINSPLHF. The CDR3 DNA reads as TGCAGTGCTCTAGGACGGATAAATTCACCCCTCCACTTT.

This clonotype was observed a few times. The chain employs TRBV6-5 and TRBJ1-6, with TRBD1 matching over 9 bases. CDR1 MNHEY and CDR2 SVGAGI come from the germline V gene. With 2 bases clipped from V and 7 bases from J, the junction kept 9 bases outside the gene matches. This CDR3 has 17 residues. CDR3 loop: CASSYGTGSVQNSPLHF. The DNA for the CDR3 is TGTGCCAGCAGTTACGGGACAGGGTCGGTTCAGAATTCACCCCTCCACTTT.

At least ten counts were recorded for this clonotype. The chain combines TRBV7-8 with TRBJ1-2; the D is unclear. CDR3 length equals 13 residues. Between the trimmed V and J ends, which lost 5 bases and 4 bases, there was a span of 11 bases. Germline CDR1 SGHVS, CDR2 FQNEAQ. CDR3 nucleotide sequence: TGTGCCAGCAGCAGCTCCATAGCCTATGGCTACACCTTC. Translation: CASSSSIAYGYTF. Drawing the rest from reference TRBV7-8 and TRBJ1-2, the complete variable domain is GAGVSQSPRYKVAKRGQDVALRCDPISGHVSLFWYQQALGQGPEFLTYFQNEAQLDKSGLPSDRFFAERPEGSVSTLKIQRTQQEDSAVYLCASSSSIAYGYTFGSGTRLTVV.

Comment on this clonotype: A read error may explain this, as a much larger clone is one base away. A read error is likely, as this CDR3 ends without the conserved phenylalanine or tryptophan. The chain combines TRBV12-3 or TRBV12-4 with TRBJ2-5, with D uncertain. V lost 6 bases and J lost 4, with 18 bases in between. This CDR3 is 15 amino acids long. The CDR3 sequence: CASSQSQDARETQYS. The CDR3 DNA follows: TGTGCCAGCAGCCAATCTCAGGACGCACGAGAGACCCAGTACTCC.

The V call is TRBV11-2, the J call TRBJ2-6; D gene unclear. V gave up 0 bases and J gave up 8 bases, with 23 bases separating them. CDR3 size: 19 residues. Looked up from germline, CDR1 is SGHAT and CDR2 is FQNNGV. The CDR3 region has the DNA TGTGCCAGCAGCTTAGATGCCATCGGGCCCAGCATCGGTACCAACGTCCTGACTTTC. Translated, it gives CASSLDAIGPSIGTNVLTF.

The J gene is TRBJ1-5, the V gene TRBV7-9; no definite D call. Germline V gene sequence: CDR1 SEHNR, CDR2 FQNEAQ (reference sequence). The CDR3 sequence is 12 residues long. CDR3 bases: TGTGCAAAGCGGGCTTCTGGTCAGCCCCAGCATTTT. Its protein is CAKRASGQPQHF.

CDR3 protein: CASSFPGQGPPNEQFF. CDR3 DNA sequence: TGTGCCAGCAGTTTCCCGGGACAGGGGCCCCCTAATGAGCAGTTCTTC. This chain joins TRBV7-6 and TRBJ2-1; 10 bases fit TRBD1. Germline loops: CDR1 SGHVS, CDR2 FNYEAQ. This CDR3 spans 16 amino acids. V lost 6 bases and J lost 7; bases outside the gene matches: 12.

J is TRBJ1-2 and V is TRBV15, with a possible D match to TRBD1 (5 bases). Germline V gene data show CDR1 as LNHNV and CDR2 as YYDKDF (reference sequence). There are 14 residues in the CDR3. Trimming left V 0 bases short and J 6 bases short, with 11 bases between. The CDR3 nucleotides are TGTGCCACCAGCAGAGATAGGGGAGGGGATGGCTACACCTTC. Residues: CATSRDRGGDGYTF. Drawing the rest from reference TRBV15 and TRBJ1-2, the complete variable domain is DAMVIQNPRYQVTQFGKPVTLSCSQTLNHNVMYWYQQKSSQAPKLLFHYYDKDFNNEADTPDNFQSRRPNTSFCFLDIRSPGLGDTAMYLCATSRDRGGDGYTFGSGTRLTVV.

This clonotype has at least ten counts. This chain joins TRBV7-2 and TRBJ2-7; 9 nucleotides agree with TRBD2. Per germline, CDR1 SGHTA and CDR2 FQGNSA. This CDR3 contains 17 residues. With 0 bases clipped from V and 3 bases from J, the junction kept 9 bases outside the gene matches. The CDR3 DNA follows: TGTGCCAGCAGCTTAGCTGGGTGGCGGGGGGGATTCTACGAGCAGTACGTC. Translated, it gives CASSLAGWRGGFYEQYV.

CDR3 nucleotides: TGTGCCAGCGGGGAGCCGGGGGGGGACACTGAAGCTTTCTTT. Protein sequence: CASGEPGGDTEAFF. The chain employs TRBV27 and TRBJ1-1, with a possible D match to TRBD1 (5 bases). This CDR3 is built from 14 residues. V was cut by 8 bases and J by 3 bases, with 16 bases left in between. Germline lookup yields CDR1 MNHEY and CDR2 SMNVEV (reference sequence).

V gene TRBV6-6 combines with J gene TRBJ2-7; a possible D gene is TRBD2 (6 bases). V lost 5 bases, J lost 2 bases, and 19 bases lay in between. The CDR3 has 16 amino acids. Germline values: CDR1 MNHNY, CDR2 SVGAGI (reference sequence). CDR3 in amino acids: CASSDWDFEATYEQYF. In nucleotides, the CDR3 is TGTGCCAGCAGTGATTGGGACTTCGAGGCCACCTACGAGCAGTACTTC.

The V and J genes are TRBV11-3 and TRBJ2-3; D unclear. V was pared by 0 bases and J by 0 bases, with 19 bases between. CDR1 SGHNT and CDR2 YENEEA come from the germline V gene. The CDR3 length is 19 residues. In nucleotides, the CDR3 is TGTGCCAGCAGCTTAGACAGGCGCGGCGCCCCACAAAGCACAGATACGCAGTATTTT. Its translation: CASSLDRRGAPQSTDTQYF.

In DNA form, the CDR3 reads TGTGCCATCAAAGGCGACTATGGCTACACCTTC. As protein: CAIKGDYGYTF. This rearrangement joins TRBV10-3 to TRBJ1-2, with D unclear. The CDR3 covers 11 residues. Looked up from germline, CDR1 is ENHRY and CDR2 is SYGVKD. Trimming took 7 bases from V and 3 from J, leaving 6 bases between them.

This sequence joins TRBV13 and TRBJ2-7; D is possibly TRBD2 (7 bases). The germline V gene has CDR1 PRHDT and CDR2 FYEKMQ (reference sequence). This CDR3 region has 14 residues. V gave up 6 bases and J gave up 3 bases, with 15 bases separating them. CDR3 region: CASSYRGAVYEQYF. Written as DNA, the CDR3 is TGTGCCAGCAGTTACCGGGGGGCGGTCTACGAGCAGTACTTC.

V usage is TRBV5-3 and J usage is TRBJ1-2; TRBD1 is a possible D gene (5 bases). TRBV5-3 carries the ORF label, with uncertain function. The CDR3 spans 12 residues. The V and J ends lost 8 bases and 4 bases respectively, with 12 bases between them. The CDR3 DNA reads TGTGCCAGCAGGAACGACAGCTATGGCTACACCTTC. It specifies CASRNDSYGYTF.

This clonotype showed up many times. The CDR3 loop is CASSPKTDTQYF. The CDR3 DNA sequence: TGTGCCAGCAGCCCAAAGACAGATACGCAGTATTTT. This chain links TRBV7-8 with TRBJ2-3, with D unresolved. Germline V gene lookup returns CDR1 SGHVS and CDR2 FQNEAQ. The CDR3 is made up of 12 amino acids. V was trimmed by 5 bases and J by 3 bases, leaving 6 bases between them.

The chain uses TRBV7-6 and TRBJ2-3; a weak D match, TRBD1 (6 bases). Trimming took 5 bases from V and 0 from J, leaving 15 bases between them. This CDR3 has 16 residues. Per germline, CDR1 SGHVS and CDR2 FNYEAQ. This CDR3 reads CASSGLGDKSTDTQYF. The CDR3 DNA reads as TGTGCCAGCAGCGGCCTTGGGGACAAAAGCACAGATACGCAGTATTTT.

This clonotype was detected a few times. This chain uses TRBV6-1 with TRBJ2-2, with TRBD1 identical over 7 bases. This CDR3 has 16 amino acids. Germline CDR1 reads MNHNS; CDR2 reads SASEGT. The junction had 17 bases not matched to a gene; V was cut back by 8 bases and J by 8 bases. The CDR3 loop reads CASGPSGQINGGELFF. The CDR3 region has the DNA TGTGCCAGCGGGCCCTCGGGACAGATTAACGGAGGGGAGCTGTTTTTT.

This clonotype was seen more than once but under ten times. One end of the junction varies from germline; a read error may be responsible. The chain has TRBV7-2 and TRBJ2-1; D gene ambiguous. CDR1 and CDR2 from the germline V gene are SGHTA and FQGNSA. The length of the CDR3 is 15 residues. The CDR3 nucleotides are TGTGCCAGCACCTTAGAGGCCAACTCCTACAATGAGCAGTTCTTC. It specifies CASTLEANSYNEQFF. The variable domain in full, completed from reference TRBV7-2 and TRBJ2-1, reads GAGVSQSPSNKVTEKGKDVELRCDPISGHTALYWYRQSLGQGLEFLIYFQGNSAPDKSGLPSDRFSAERTGGSVSTLTIQRTQQEDSAVYLCASTLEANSYNEQFFGPGTRLTVL.

The table lists this clonotype with a few counts. V is TRBV6-2 or TRBV6-3 and J is TRBJ2-5; possible D gene TRBD2, 6 bases. V lost 10 bases, J lost 5 bases, and 14 bases lay in between. Per the germline V gene, CDR1 is MNHEY and CDR2 is SVGEGT. The CDR3 spans 12 residues. CDR3 DNA: TGTGCCACCATAGCGGCGGGGGAGACCCAGTACTTC. Encoded protein: CATIAAGETQYF.

This clonotype turned up a few times. The rearrangement uses TRBV19 and TRBJ2-1, with a possible D match to TRBD2 (5 bases). Deletions cut 1 base from V and 2 bases from J, with 12 bases between. Per germline, CDR1 LNHDA and CDR2 SQIVND (reference sequence). This CDR3 region has 16 residues. The CDR3 coding sequence is TGTGCCAGTAGTATAGCGGTCGGGGTAACCTACAATGAGCAGTTCTTC. The encoded protein is CASSIAVGVTYNEQFF.

There are many counts of this clonotype. This chain uses TRBV6-6 with TRBJ2-3; D is perhaps TRBD2 (6 bases). Germline CDR1 reads MNHNY; CDR2 reads SVGAGI (reference sequence). The CDR3 spans 14 residues. V lost 8 bases and J 2 bases, leaving 14 bases between the germline ends. CDR3 DNA: TGTGCCAGCCCGGCCGGGACTCTCACAGATACGCAGTATTTT. It specifies CASPAGTLTDTQYF.

J is TRBJ2-2 and V is TRBV9; tentatively, D is TRBD1 or TRBD2 (7 bases each). With 0 bases removed from V and 6 bases from J, the gap between germline ends came to 21 bases. CDR1 and CDR2 from the germline V gene are SGDLS and YYNGEE. CDR3 length: 18 amino acids. The CDR3: CASSVEGRVTGASGELFF. Here the CDR3 DNA reads TGTGCCAGCAGCGTAGAAGGGAGGGTCACAGGGGCATCCGGGGAGCTGTTTTTT.

The chain couples TRBV7-8 to TRBJ2-2; D gene uncertain. Germline assignment: CDR1 SGHVS and CDR2 FQNEAQ. V was clipped by 2 bases and J by 5 bases, with 12 bases between them. CDR3 size: 15 residues. CDR3 nucleotides: TGTGCCAGCAGCTTAAGGGATTCCGAGACCGGGGAGCTGTTTTTT. Translating it yields CASSLRDSETGELFF. The variable domain in full, completed from reference TRBV7-8 and TRBJ2-2, reads GAGVSQSPRYKVAKRGQDVALRCDPISGHVSLFWYQQALGQGPEFLTYFQNEAQLDKSGLPSDRFFAERPEGSVSTLKIQRTQQEDSAVYLCASSLRDSETGELFFGEGSRLTVL.

V usage is TRBV7-8 and J usage is TRBJ1-1; maybe TRBD1 (5 bases). Germline V CDR1 and CDR2: SGHVS, FQNEAQ. The CDR3 sequence is 15 residues long. V lost 1 base, J lost 4 bases, and 13 bases lay in between. Written as DNA, the CDR3 is TGTGCCAGCAGCTTAGGACTCAGGGAGGGCACTGAAGCTTTCTTT. The encoded protein is CASSLGLREGTEAFF.

With respect to this clonotype: This clone may be a read error of a much larger clone one base away. This chain uses TRBV11-1 with TRBJ2-3, with D hard to call. The CDR3 runs 12 residues. CDR1 and CDR2 (germline): SGHAT, FQDESV (reference sequence). Trimming pared 5 bases from V and 6 bases from J, leaving 9 bases between. CDR3 nucleotides: TGTGCCAGCAGCGTCCCCATGGATACGCAGTATTTT. It codes for CASSVPMDTQYF.